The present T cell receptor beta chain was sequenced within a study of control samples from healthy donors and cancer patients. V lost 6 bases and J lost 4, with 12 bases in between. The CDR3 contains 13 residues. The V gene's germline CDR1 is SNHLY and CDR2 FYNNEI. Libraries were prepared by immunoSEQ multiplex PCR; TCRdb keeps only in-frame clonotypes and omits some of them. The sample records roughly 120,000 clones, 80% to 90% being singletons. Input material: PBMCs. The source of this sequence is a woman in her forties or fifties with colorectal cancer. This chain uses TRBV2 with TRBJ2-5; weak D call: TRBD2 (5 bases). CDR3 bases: TGTGCCAGCAGCCAAGCGGTGGGAGAGACCCAGTACTTC. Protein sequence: CASSQAVGETQYF.